Listed below are T cell receptor beta chains from one sample, sequenced in a study of CD8+CD57+ T cells in acquired aplastic anemia. One entry per CDR3 protein results from TCRdb running MiXCR on the reads. The sample has 170,000 or so distinct CDR3 sequences; 40% to 60% are singletons. Sequenced material: sorted CD4+, CD8+, or CD8+CD57+ T cells (not recorded which) from PBMCs. All receptors come from a human donor with aplastic anemia. Both conserved end residues are part of each CDR3. Each record gives: J gene, clone size, V gene, D gene, CDR3 DNA, CDR3 protein. D genes are given only for firm matches. Some rows have no size entry. The others give once, few or many, or a class for an expanded clone.

j_call: TRBJ2-7
clone_size: NA
v_call: TRBV27
d_call: NA
cdr3_nt: TGTGCCAGCAGTTTAATGGTGGGATCCTACGAGCAGTACTTC
cdr3_aa: CASSLMVGSYEQYF

j_call: TRBJ2-1
clone_size: NA
v_call: TRBV19
d_call: TRBD1
cdr3_nt: TGTGCCAGCCGAGGGGGCTGGGCGGATGAGCAGTTCTTC
cdr3_aa: CASRGGWADEQFF

j_call: TRBJ2-7
clone_size: NA
v_call: TRBV7-8
d_call: NA
cdr3_nt: TGTGCCAGCAGCTCGGGGAGAGACTCCTACGAGCAGTACTTC
cdr3_aa: CASSSGRDSYEQYF

j_call: TRBJ1-1
clone_size: NA
v_call: TRBV7-9
d_call: NA
cdr3_nt: TGTGCCAGCAGCTTAACGGGGCCAGAAGCTTTCTTT
cdr3_aa: CASSLTGPEAFF

j_call: TRBJ2-5
clone_size: NA
v_call: TRBV5-1
d_call: TRBD1
cdr3_nt: TGCGCCAGCAGCTCCCGGGACAGGGCGAGGAAAAAAGAGACCCAGTACTTC
cdr3_aa: CASSSRDRARKKETQYF

j_call: TRBJ2-1
clone_size: NA
v_call: TRBV19
d_call: TRBD2
cdr3_nt: TGTGCCTCAAGAGCGGGAGGGCTCTACAATGAGCAGTTCTTC
cdr3_aa: CASRAGGLYNEQFF

j_call: TRBJ2-1
clone_size: NA
v_call: TRBV7-6
d_call: TRBD2
cdr3_nt: TGTGCCAGCAGCTCACGCGTACTAGCGGGCCTCAATGAGCAGTTCTTC
cdr3_aa: CASSSRVLAGLNEQFF

j_call: TRBJ2-3
clone_size: NA
v_call: TRBV10-3
d_call: NA
cdr3_nt: TGCGCCATCAGTGAGGGGAGCAGGTACACAGATACGCAGTATTTT
cdr3_aa: CAISEGSRYTDTQYF

j_call: TRBJ2-3
clone_size: NA
v_call: TRBV2
d_call: NA
cdr3_nt: TGTGCCAGCAGTGAAGGGACGACAGATACGCAGTATTTT
cdr3_aa: CASSEGTTDTQYF

j_call: TRBJ2-7
clone_size: NA
v_call: TRBV5-4
d_call: NA
cdr3_nt: TGTGCCAGCAGCTTGGGTGGGCGGCTAGCTCACTACGAGCAGTACTTC
cdr3_aa: CASSLGGRLAHYEQYF

j_call: TRBJ2-2
clone_size: many
v_call: TRBV20-1
d_call: NA
cdr3_nt: TGCAGTGCTTGGACGGTAAACACCGGGGAGCTGTTTTTT
cdr3_aa: CSAWTVNTGELFF

j_call: TRBJ2-7
clone_size: many
v_call: TRBV29-1
d_call: NA
cdr3_nt: TGCAGCGGCGGACAGCACTACGAGCAGTACTTC
cdr3_aa: CSGGQHYEQYF

j_call: TRBJ2-1
clone_size: NA
v_call: TRBV24-1
d_call: NA
cdr3_nt: TGTGCCACCAGTGATCGGAGGGGGTACAATGAGCAGTTCTTC
cdr3_aa: CATSDRRGYNEQFF

j_call: TRBJ2-7
clone_size: NA
v_call: TRBV7-9
d_call: NA
cdr3_nt: TGTGCCAGCAGCCCAGGTATTAACGAGCAGTACTTC
cdr3_aa: CASSPGINEQYF

j_call: TRBJ2-7
clone_size: NA
v_call: TRBV25-1
d_call: NA
cdr3_nt: TGTGCCAGCAGTGAATTGGTAGGAGCGGCTTCCGACGAGCAGTACTTC
cdr3_aa: CASSELVGAASDEQYF

j_call: TRBJ2-2
clone_size: NA
v_call: TRBV29-1
d_call: NA
cdr3_nt: TGCAGCGTTGAACCATCTAGTTCCGGGGAGCTGTTTTTT
cdr3_aa: CSVEPSSSGELFF

j_call: TRBJ2-2
clone_size: NA
v_call: TRBV11-1
d_call: TRBD2
cdr3_nt: TGTGCCAGCAGCTCTGGGGTGGCTAGCGGGAGGTCAAGGACCGGGGAGCTGTTTTTT
cdr3_aa: CASSSGVASGRSRTGELFF

j_call: TRBJ2-7
clone_size: NA
v_call: TRBV7-2
d_call: NA
cdr3_nt: TGTGCCAGCAGCGCAGCAGTTACCTACGAGCAGTACTTC
cdr3_aa: CASSAAVTYEQYF